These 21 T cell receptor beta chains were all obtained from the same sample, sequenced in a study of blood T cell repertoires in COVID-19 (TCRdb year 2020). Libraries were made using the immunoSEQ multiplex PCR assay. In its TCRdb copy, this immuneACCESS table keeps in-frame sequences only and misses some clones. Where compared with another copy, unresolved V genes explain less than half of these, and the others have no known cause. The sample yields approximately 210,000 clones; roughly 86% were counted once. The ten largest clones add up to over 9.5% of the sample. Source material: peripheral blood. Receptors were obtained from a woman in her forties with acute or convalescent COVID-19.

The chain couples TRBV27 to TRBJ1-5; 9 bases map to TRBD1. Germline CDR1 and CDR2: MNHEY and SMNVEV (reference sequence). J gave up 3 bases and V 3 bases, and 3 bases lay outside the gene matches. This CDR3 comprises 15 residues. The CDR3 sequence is CASSFTGGNNQPQHF. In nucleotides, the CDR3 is TGTGCCAGCAGTTTCACAGGGGGCAACAATCAGCCCCAGCATTTT.

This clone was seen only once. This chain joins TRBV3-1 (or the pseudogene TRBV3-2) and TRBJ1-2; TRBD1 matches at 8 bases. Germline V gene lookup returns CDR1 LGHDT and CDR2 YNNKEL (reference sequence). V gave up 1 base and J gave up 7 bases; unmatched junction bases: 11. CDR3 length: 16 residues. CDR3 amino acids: CASSQGVGQGAGGYTF. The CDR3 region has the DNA TGTGCCAGCAGCCAAGGCGTTGGGCAGGGGGCAGGTGGCTACACCTTC.

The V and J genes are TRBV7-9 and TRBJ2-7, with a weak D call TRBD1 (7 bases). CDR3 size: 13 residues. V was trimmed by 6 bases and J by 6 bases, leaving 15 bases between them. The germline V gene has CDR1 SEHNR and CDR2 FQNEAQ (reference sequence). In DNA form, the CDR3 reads TGTGCCAGCAGGGCCAGGGGGGCTAGCGAGCAGTACTTC. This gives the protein CASRARGASEQYF.

CDR3 sequence: CAWSELAINEQFF. Here the CDR3 DNA reads TGTGCCTGGAGCGAACTAGCCATCAATGAGCAGTTCTTC. The V gene is TRBV30, the J gene TRBJ2-1, with D maybe TRBD2 (6 bases). Trimming stripped 3 bases from V and 6 bases from J, with 12 bases between. From germline, CDR1 is GTSNPN and CDR2 SVGIG (reference sequence). The CDR3 sequence is 13 residues long.

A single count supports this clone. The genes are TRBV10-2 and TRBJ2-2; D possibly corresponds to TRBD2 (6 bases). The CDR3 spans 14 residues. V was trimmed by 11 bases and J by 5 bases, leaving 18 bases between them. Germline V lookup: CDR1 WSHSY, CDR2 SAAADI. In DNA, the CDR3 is TGCGCCTCAGCCTGGGACTTGAGGACCGGGGAGCTGTTTTTT. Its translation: CASAWDLRTGELFF.

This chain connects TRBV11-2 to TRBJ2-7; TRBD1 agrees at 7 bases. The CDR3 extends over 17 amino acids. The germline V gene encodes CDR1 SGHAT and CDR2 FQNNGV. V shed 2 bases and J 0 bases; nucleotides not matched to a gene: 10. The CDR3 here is CASSLQTGTAFSYEQYF. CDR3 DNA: TGTGCCAGCAGCTTACAAACCGGGACAGCGTTCTCCTACGAGCAGTACTTC.

CDR3 bases: TGTGCCATCAGTGCTGATAGCCGCAATGAGCAGTTCTTC. It is translated as CAISADSRNEQFF. The chain couples TRBV10-3 to TRBJ2-1; D unresolved. The CDR3 length is 13 residues. V was pared by 4 bases and J by 6 bases, with 10 bases between. CDR1 is ENHRY, CDR2 SYGVKD, per germline.

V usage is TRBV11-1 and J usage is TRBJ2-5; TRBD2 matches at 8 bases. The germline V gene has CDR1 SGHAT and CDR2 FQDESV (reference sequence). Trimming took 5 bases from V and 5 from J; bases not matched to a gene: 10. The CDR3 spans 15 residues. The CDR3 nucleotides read TGTGCCAGCAGCCCGTTAGCGGGGAAGAAGGAGACCCAGTACTTC. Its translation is CASSPLAGKKETQYF.

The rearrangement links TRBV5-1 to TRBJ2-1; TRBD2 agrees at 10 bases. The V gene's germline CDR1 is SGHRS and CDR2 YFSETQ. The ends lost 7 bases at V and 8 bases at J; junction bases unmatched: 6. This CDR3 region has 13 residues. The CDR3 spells CASGIAGGDEQFF. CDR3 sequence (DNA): TGCGCCAGCGGTATAGCGGGGGGAGATGAGCAGTTCTTC.

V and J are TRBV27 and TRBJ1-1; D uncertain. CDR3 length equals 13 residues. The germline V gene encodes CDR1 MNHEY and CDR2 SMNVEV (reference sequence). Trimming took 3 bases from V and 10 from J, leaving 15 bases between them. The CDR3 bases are TGTGCCAGCAGTTTTGGTCGCGGCATGGTAGCTTTCTTT. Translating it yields CASSFGRGMVAFF.

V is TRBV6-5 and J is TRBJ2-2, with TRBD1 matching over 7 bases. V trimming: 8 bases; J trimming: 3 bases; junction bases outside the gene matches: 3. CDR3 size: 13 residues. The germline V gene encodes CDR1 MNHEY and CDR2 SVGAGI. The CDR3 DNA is TGTGCCAGCTCCGGGACAGACACCGGGGAGCTGTTTTTT. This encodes CASSGTDTGELFF.

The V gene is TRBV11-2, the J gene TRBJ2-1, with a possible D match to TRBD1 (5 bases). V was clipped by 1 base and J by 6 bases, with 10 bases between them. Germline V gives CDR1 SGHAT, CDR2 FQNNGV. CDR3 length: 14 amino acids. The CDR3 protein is CASSLVRQSNEQFF. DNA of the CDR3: TGTGCCAGCAGCTTAGTCCGACAGAGCAATGAGCAGTTCTTC. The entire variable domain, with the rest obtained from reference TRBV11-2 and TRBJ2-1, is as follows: EAGVAQSPRYKIIEKRQSVAFWCNPISGHATLYWYQQILGQGPKLLIQFQNNGVVDDSQLPKDRFSAERLKGVDSTLKIQPAKLEDSAVYLCASSLVRQSNEQFFGPGTRLTVL.

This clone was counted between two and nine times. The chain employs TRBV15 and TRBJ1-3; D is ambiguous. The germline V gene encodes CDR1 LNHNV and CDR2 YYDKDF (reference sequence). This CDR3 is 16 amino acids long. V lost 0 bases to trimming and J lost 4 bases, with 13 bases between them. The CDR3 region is CATSREPGVRGNTIYF. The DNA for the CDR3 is TGTGCCACCAGCAGAGAGCCGGGAGTGAGGGGAAACACCATATATTTT.

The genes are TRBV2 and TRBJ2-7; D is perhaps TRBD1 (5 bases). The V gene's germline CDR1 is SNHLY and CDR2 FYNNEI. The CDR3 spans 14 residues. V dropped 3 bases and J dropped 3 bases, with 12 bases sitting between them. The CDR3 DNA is TGTGCCAGCAGTGAGGGTGTGGACATCTACGAGCAGTACTTC. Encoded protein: CASSEGVDIYEQYF. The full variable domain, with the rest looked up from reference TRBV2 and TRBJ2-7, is EPEVTQTPSHQVTQMGQEVILRCVPISNHLYFYWYRQILGQKVEFLVSFYNNEISEKSEIFDDQFSVERPDGSNFTLKIRSTKLEDSAMYFCASSEGVDIYEQYFGPGTRLTVT.

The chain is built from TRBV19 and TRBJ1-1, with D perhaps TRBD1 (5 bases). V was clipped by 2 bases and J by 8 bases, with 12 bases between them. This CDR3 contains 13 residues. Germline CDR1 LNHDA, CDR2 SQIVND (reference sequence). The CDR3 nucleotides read TGTGCCAGTAGTATAAGGGTAGGGGTGGAAGCTTTCTTT. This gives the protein CASSIRVGVEAFF.

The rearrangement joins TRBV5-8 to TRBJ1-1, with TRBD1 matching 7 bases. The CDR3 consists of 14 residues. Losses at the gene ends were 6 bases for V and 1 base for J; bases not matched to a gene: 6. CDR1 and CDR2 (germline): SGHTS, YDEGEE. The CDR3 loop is CASNSGQSNTEAFF. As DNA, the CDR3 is TGTGCCAGCAACTCGGGACAGTCGAACACTGAAGCTTTCTTT. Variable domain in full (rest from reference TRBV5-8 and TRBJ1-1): EAGVTQSPTHLIKTRGQQATLRCSPISGHTSVYWYQQALGLGLQFLLWYDEGEERNRGNFPPRFSGRQFPNYSSELNVNALELEDSALYLCASNSGQSNTEAFFGQGTRLTVV.

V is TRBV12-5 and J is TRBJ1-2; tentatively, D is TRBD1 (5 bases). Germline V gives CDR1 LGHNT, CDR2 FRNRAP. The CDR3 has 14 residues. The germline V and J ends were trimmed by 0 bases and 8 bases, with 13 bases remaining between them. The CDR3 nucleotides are TGTGCTAGTGGTTTGGTCGGGAGGGGTGAGGGCTACACCTTC. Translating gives CASGLVGRGEGYTF.

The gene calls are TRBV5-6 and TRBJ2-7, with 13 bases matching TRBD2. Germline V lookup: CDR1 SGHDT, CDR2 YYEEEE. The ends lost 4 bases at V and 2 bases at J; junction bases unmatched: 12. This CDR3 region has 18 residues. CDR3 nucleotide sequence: TGTGCCAGCAGCCTGAGCGGGGGTGGACTAGCGGGGGCCTACGAGCAGTACTTC. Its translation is CASSLSGGGLAGAYEQYF.

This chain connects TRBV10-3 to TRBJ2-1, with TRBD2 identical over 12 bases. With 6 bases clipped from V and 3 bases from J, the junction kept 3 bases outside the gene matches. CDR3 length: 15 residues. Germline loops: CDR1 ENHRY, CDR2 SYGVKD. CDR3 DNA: TGTGCCATCAGCCTAGCGGGGGGGCACTACAATGAGCAGTTCTTC. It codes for CAISLAGGHYNEQFF.

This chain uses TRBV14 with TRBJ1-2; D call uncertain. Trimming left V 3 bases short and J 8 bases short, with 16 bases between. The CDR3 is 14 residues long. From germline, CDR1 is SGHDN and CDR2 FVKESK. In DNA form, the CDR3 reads TGTGCCAGCAGCCAGCGGGCAGTCTTTGGGGGCTACACCTTC. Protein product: CASSQRAVFGGYTF. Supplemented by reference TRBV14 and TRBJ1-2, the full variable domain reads EAGVTQFPSHSVIEKGQTVTLRCDPISGHDNLYWYRRVMGKEIKFLLHFVKESKQDESGMPNNRFLAERTGGTYSTLKVQPAELEDSGVYFCASSQRAVFGGYTFGSGTRLTVV.

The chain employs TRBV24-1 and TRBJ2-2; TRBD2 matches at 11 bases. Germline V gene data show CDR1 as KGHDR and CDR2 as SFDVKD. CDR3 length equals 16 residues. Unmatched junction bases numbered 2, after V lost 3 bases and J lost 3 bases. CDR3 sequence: CATSDPGLADTGELFF. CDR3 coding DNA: TGTGCCACCAGTGATCCGGGACTAGCGGACACCGGGGAGCTGTTTTTT.